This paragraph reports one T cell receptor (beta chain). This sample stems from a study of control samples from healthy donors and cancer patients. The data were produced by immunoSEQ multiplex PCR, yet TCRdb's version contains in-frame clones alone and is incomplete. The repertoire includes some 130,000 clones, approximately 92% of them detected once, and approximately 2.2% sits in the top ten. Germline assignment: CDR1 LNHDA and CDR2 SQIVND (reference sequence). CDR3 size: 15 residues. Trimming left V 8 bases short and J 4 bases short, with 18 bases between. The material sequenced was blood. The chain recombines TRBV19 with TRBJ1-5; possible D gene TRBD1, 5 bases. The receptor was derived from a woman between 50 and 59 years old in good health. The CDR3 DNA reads TGTGCCAGTGGTCGGGACTCCAAATTAAATCAGCCCCAGCATTTT. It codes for CASGRDSKLNQPQHF.